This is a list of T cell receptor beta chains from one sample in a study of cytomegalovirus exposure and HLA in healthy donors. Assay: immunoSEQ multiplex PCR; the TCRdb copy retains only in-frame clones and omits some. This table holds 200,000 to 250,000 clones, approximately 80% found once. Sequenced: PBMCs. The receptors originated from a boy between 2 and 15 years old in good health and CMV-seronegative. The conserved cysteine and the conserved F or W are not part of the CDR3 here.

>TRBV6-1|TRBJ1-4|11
ASGRVVDEKLF
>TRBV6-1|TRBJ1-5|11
ASSKAGNQPQH
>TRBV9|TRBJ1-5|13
ASSVEGAINQPQH
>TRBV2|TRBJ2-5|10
ASWGLAETQY
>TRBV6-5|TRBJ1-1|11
ASSIRGETEAF
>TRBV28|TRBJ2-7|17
ASDSTYGEGTGLPYEQY
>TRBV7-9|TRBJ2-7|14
ASSLERDSKDYEQY
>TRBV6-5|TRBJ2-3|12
ASSRLHPTDTQY
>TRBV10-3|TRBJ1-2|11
AISESRGGGYT
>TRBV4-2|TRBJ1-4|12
ASSRGQSDEKLF
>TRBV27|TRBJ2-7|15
ASSFSLRTKGSYEQY
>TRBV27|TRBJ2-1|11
ASSLSVRGEQF
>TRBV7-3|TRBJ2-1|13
ASSLSGGLYNEQF
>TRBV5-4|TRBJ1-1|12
ASSLDPGGFEAF